A few counts support the clone carrying this T cell receptor (beta chain). Its antigen is as yet unknown. These data are taken from a study of pediatric ulcerative colitis. The study's findings and limits: Blood-rectal clonal overlap within each person was significantly higher in ulcerative colitis patients than controls.

One to two pinch biopsies were taken from the rectum during colonoscopy. This CDR3 spans 13 amino acids. The germline V and J ends were trimmed by 4 bases and 4 bases, with 8 bases remaining between them. Germline CDR1 and CDR2: MGHRA and YSYEKL. Sequencing depth was up to 500,000 reads per sample. Some clones are missing from TCRdb's copy, which holds only in-frame ones; the method was immunoSEQ multiplex PCR. This table has around 22,000 clones, 71% appearing once. Sequences were obtained from gut tissue. This TCR was recovered from a boy aged 5-17 years with severe ulcerative colitis. The V call is TRBV4-1, the J call TRBJ1-5; D call uncertain. The CDR3: CASSRLLNQPQHF. CDR3 nucleotide sequence: TGCGCCAGCAGCCGCCTTTTAAATCAGCCCCAGCATTTT.